Below, 22 T cell receptor beta chains from the same sample are listed, as sequenced in a study of blood T cell repertoires in COVID-19. Assay used: immunoSEQ multiplex PCR; TCRdb lists only in-frame clones, some missing. The table has roughly 26,000 clones, about 90% seen once. Source material: peripheral blood. The receptors originated from a human donor in a cohort sampled during active COVID-19.

The gene calls are TRBV7-9 and TRBJ1-4; 9 bases are shared with TRBD1. CDR3 length equals 16 residues. The germline CDR1 and CDR2 sequences are SEHNR and FQNEAQ (reference sequence). After removal of 5 bases from V and 3 bases from J, the junction contained 7 bases not matched to a gene. The CDR3 DNA reads TGTGCCAGCAGCCACAGGGGGCGGACGGCTAATGAAAAACTGTTTTTT. Amino acid sequence: CASSHRGRTANEKLFF.

The rearrangement joins TRBV4-1 to TRBJ1-3; D not resolved. V was pared by 0 bases and J by 0 bases, with 9 bases between. The CDR3 runs to 16 residues. Germline V lookup: CDR1 MGHRA, CDR2 YSYEKL. CDR3 coding DNA: TGCGCCAGCAGCCAAGATTTAACATCCTCTGGAAACACCATATATTTT. Amino acids: CASSQDLTSSGNTIYF.

The chain employs TRBV5-1 and TRBJ2-3, with D possibly matching TRBD2 (7 bases). With 0 bases removed from V and 4 bases from J, the gap between germline ends came to 15 bases. Germline V gives CDR1 SGHRS, CDR2 YFSETQ. The CDR3 length is 16 residues. The CDR3 reads CASSLVTGGGSDTQYF. The CDR3 DNA reads as TGCGCCAGCAGCTTGGTCACGGGCGGGGGCTCAGATACGCAGTATTTT.

The chain links TRBV6-5 to TRBJ2-5; the match to TRBD1 covers 8 bases. Germline values: CDR1 MNHEY, CDR2 SVGAGI. CDR3 length equals 15 residues. The V segment lost 6 bases and the J segment 3 bases; nucleotides outside the gene matches: 9. DNA for the CDR3: TGTGCCAGCAGGCCGACAGGGGCCGATGAAGAGACCCAGTACTTC. Its protein is CASRPTGADEETQYF.

This rearrangement joins TRBV12-3 or TRBV12-4 to TRBJ2-2; D gene uncertain. V was cut by 3 bases and J by 5 bases, with 7 bases left in between. The CDR3 extends over 13 amino acids. The CDR3 spells CASSFGWTGELFF. CDR3 nucleotides: TGTGCCAGCAGTTTCGGGTGGACCGGGGAGCTGTTTTTT.

The chain combines TRBV28 with TRBJ2-5; D is unclear. The CDR3 is 12 residues long. Trimming pared 7 bases from V and 0 bases from J, leaving 6 bases between. Germline V gene lookup returns CDR1 MDHEN and CDR2 SYDVKM. The CDR3 DNA is TGTGCCAGCAATTCCTACCAAGAGACCCAGTACTTC. Translating gives CASNSYQETQYF.

The rearrangement uses TRBV27 and TRBJ1-4; 8 bases agree with TRBD1. CDR3 length: 14 residues. Germline values: CDR1 MNHEY, CDR2 SMNVEV (reference sequence). V was clipped by 5 bases and J by 12 bases; unmatched bases: 11. DNA for the CDR3: TGTGCCAGCAGTCCGACGACAGGGGCAGAGGAACTGTTTTTT. This gives the protein CASSPTTGAEELFF.

The CDR3 DNA reads TGCGCCAGCAGGCTAGGGGGTGGGACTGAAGCTTTCTTT. Its translation: CASRLGGGTEAFF. The chain links TRBV10-2 to TRBJ1-1, with a possible D match to TRBD1 (6 bases). The CDR3 consists of 13 residues. V lost 6 bases and J lost 5, with 13 bases in between. CDR1 and CDR2 (germline): WSHSY, SAAADI.

The J gene is TRBJ2-7, the V gene TRBV5-5; 7 bases are shared with TRBD1. Germline trimming cut 4 bases from V and 2 bases from J; bases unmatched to any gene: 6. The germline CDR1 and CDR2 sequences are SGHKS and YYEKEE (reference sequence). The length of the CDR3 is 14 residues. The CDR3 loop reads CASSLGDRTYEQYV. The DNA of the CDR3 is TGTGCCAGCAGCCTGGGGGACAGAACCTACGAGCAGTACGTC.

The chain recombines TRBV9 with TRBJ2-5; D is uncertain. Per germline, CDR1 SGDLS and CDR2 YYNGEE. This CDR3 region has 14 residues. V was trimmed by 0 bases and J by 1 base, leaving 7 bases between them. In nucleotides, the CDR3 is TGTGCCAGCAGCGTAGCGGTGAGCCAAGAGACCCAGTACTTC. Translation gives CASSVAVSQETQYF. Based on the CDR3 plus reference TRBV9 and TRBJ2-5, the full variable domain is DSGVTQTPKHLITATGQRVTLRCSPRSGDLSVYWYQQSLDQGLQFLIQYYNGEERAKGNILERFSAQQFPDLHSELNLSSLELGDSALYFCASSVAVSQETQYFGPGTRLLVL.

V and J are TRBV29-1 and TRBJ2-5; 11 bases agree with TRBD2. Per the germline V gene, CDR1 is SQVTM and CDR2 is ANQGSEA. V was pared by 3 bases and J by 2 bases, with 17 bases of the junction left unmatched. The CDR3 is made up of 19 amino acids. The CDR3 DNA reads TGCAGCGTTGAGTTTCGCGCGGGGCTAGCGGGGGGAAGGCAAGAGACCCAGTACTTC. It encodes CSVEFRAGLAGGRQETQYF.

The sample holds one count of this clone. As DNA, the CDR3 is TGTGCCAGCAGGTGGGGGGGCCACAATGAGCAGTTCTTC. Its translation is CASRWGGHNEQFF. The chain couples TRBV25-1 to TRBJ2-1; D might be TRBD2 (7 bases). The CDR3 spans 13 residues. Trimming took 6 bases from V and 5 from J, leaving 11 bases between them. The germline V gene encodes CDR1 MGHDK and CDR2 SYGVNS.

The chain combines TRBV12-3 or TRBV12-4 with TRBJ2-4, with 9 bases lining up with TRBD1. The CDR3 spans 13 residues. V gave up 5 bases and J gave up 8 bases; unmatched junction bases: 4. This chain's CDR3 is CASSRTGEDIQYF. The CDR3 DNA follows: TGTGCCAGCAGTCGGACAGGGGAGGACATTCAGTACTTC.

This clone was observed a few times. The chain uses TRBV7-7 and TRBJ2-1, with TRBD1 matching 7 bases. This CDR3 contains 16 residues. With V trimmed by 5 bases and J by 5 bases, 12 bases remained unmatched. Per germline, CDR1 SSHAT and CDR2 FNYEAQ (reference sequence). The chain's CDR3 is CASSPRAPTGDNEQFF. CDR3 DNA sequence: TGTGCCAGCAGCCCCCGGGCCCCCACAGGGGACAATGAGCAGTTCTTC.

This CDR3 reads CASSPGQGSLGANVLTF. CDR3 DNA sequence: TGCGCCAGCAGCCCCGGACAGGGGTCTCTTGGGGCCAACGTCCTGACTTTC. The rearrangement links TRBV5-1 to TRBJ2-6, with 9 bases that match TRBD1. The CDR3 runs 17 residues. J gave up 3 bases and V 4 bases, and 8 bases lay outside the gene matches. From germline, CDR1 is SGHRS and CDR2 YFSETQ.

This chain joins TRBV7-8 and TRBJ2-7, with TRBD1 matching 8 bases. Losses at the gene ends were 1 base for V and 5 bases for J; bases not matched to a gene: 7. This CDR3 is built from 15 residues. Germline CDR1 is SGHVS and CDR2 is FQNEAQ. In DNA, the CDR3 is TGTGCCAGCAGCTTAGTTCGGACAGGGAGAGACGAGCAGTACTTC. Translated: CASSLVRTGRDEQYF.

The rearrangement uses TRBV7-9 and TRBJ2-1; a weak D match, TRBD2 (5 bases). The CDR3 extends over 16 amino acids. V lost 5 bases to trimming and J lost 8 bases, with 22 bases between them. From germline, CDR1 is SEHNR and CDR2 FQNEAQ (reference sequence). Here the CDR3 reads CASSPGVRVWVYEQFF. CDR3 DNA: TGTGCCAGCAGCCCCGGGGTTCGGGTCTGGGTCTATGAGCAGTTCTTC. The variable domain in full, with the rest retrieved from reference TRBV7-9 and TRBJ2-1, is DTGVSQNPRHKITKRGQNVTFRCDPISEHNRLYWYRQTLGQGPEFLTYFQNEAQLEKSRLLSDRFSAERPKGSFSTLEIQRTEQGDSAMYLCASSPGVRVWVYEQFFGPGTRLTVL.

The genes are TRBV6-5 and TRBJ2-2; 7 positions agree with TRBD1. Per the germline V gene, CDR1 is MNHEY and CDR2 is SVGAGI. V was clipped by 4 bases and J by 3 bases; unmatched bases: 5. The CDR3 contains 15 residues. CDR3: CASSWDSEDTGELFF. The CDR3 DNA reads TGTGCCAGCAGTTGGGACAGCGAGGACACCGGGGAGCTGTTTTTT.

The chain uses TRBV5-8 and TRBJ2-1; no clear D. V was trimmed by 5 bases and J by 10 bases, leaving 10 bases between them. In germline, CDR1 is SGHTS, CDR2 YDEGEE. This CDR3 contains 11 residues. The CDR3 loop reads CASRGHGEQFF. The CDR3 coding sequence is TGTGCCAGCAGGGGCCACGGAGAGCAGTTCTTC.

CDR3 bases: TGTGCCAGCAGCTTAGGAGGTTCAGTGACCTATAATTCACCCCTCCACTTT. Amino acids: CASSLGGSVTYNSPLHF. The rearrangement uses TRBV7-9 and TRBJ1-6; unclear D gene. Trimming took off 1 base at V and 2 bases at J, with 12 bases between the two ends. CDR1 and CDR2 from the germline V gene are SEHNR and FQNEAQ (reference sequence). This CDR3 has 17 residues.

V gene TRBV4-2 combines with J gene TRBJ2-1, with D hard to call. This CDR3 is 15 amino acids long. V was trimmed by 1 base and J by 5 bases, leaving 12 bases between them. The germline gives CDR1 LGHNA, CDR2 YNFKEQ. The CDR3 is CASSQGSGSNNEQFF. The CDR3 region has the DNA TGTGCCAGCAGCCAAGGTTCAGGATCGAACAATGAGCAGTTCTTC.

The chain is built from TRBV28 and TRBJ1-2; TRBD1 aligns across 10 bases. J was trimmed by 1 base and V by 5 bases; bases with no gene match: 1. Germline lookup yields CDR1 MDHEN and CDR2 SYDVKM. The CDR3 consists of 14 residues. The CDR3 bases are TGTGCCAGCAGTGGGGACAGGGGTAACTATGGCTACACCTTC. Translating it yields CASSGDRGNYGYTF.